This T cell receptor beta chain originates from a study of blood T cell repertoires in COVID-19 (dated by TCRdb to the early 2020s). Concerning the study at large: Collaborator samples came from the United States, Italy and Spain and covered acute and convalescent phases of COVID-19. Subjects who had been exposed to COVID-19, were actively infected with it, or had recovered from it provided the deeply sampled blood TCRbeta repertoires that made up the dataset. The samples were drawn from two sources: the first 160 participants of the ongoing ImmuneRACE study, and 950 to 1,500 subjects contributed by 6 global collaborators. The repertoires were released in a freely available public database meant as a resource for research on the immune response to SARS-CoV-2. A de-identified subject ID, COVID-19 status, age in years and sex were almost always included in the sample metadata. The material from the prospective study consisted of cDNA or gDNA derived from T cells, B-cell-depleted T cells, or PBMCs. Where HLA class I and class II types were available, the types were taken from metadata supplied by the sample provider, not from assay-based typing.

Each collaborating institution followed its own protocols to collect whole blood in K2EDTA tubes. For TCRbeta analysis, collaborators shipped samples in one of three forms: frozen whole blood, isolated PBMCs, or DNA extracted from either of those sample types. TCRbeta CDR3 regions were amplified from genomic DNA by means of the immunoSEQ Assay, a bias-controlled multiplex PCR. From the authors' description of their analysis: Within the assay, amplification of reference gene primers was used to estimate how many nucleated cells each sample contained. To quantify the absolute abundance of each unique TCRbeta CDR3 rearrangement, sequence reads were collapsed and filtered. For each sample, productive Simpson clonality was calculated by taking the square root of Simpson's diversity index across productive rearrangements. TCRdb mirrors the immuneACCESS table, restricted to in-frame sequences. Some clones are absent from its copies; in checked studies, under half trace to an unresolved V gene, and the reason for the others is unknown. V and J calls and clone size come straight from that table; D and trimming were deduced from the DNA. For this sample there are some 190,000 clones; around 79% appear just once. The top ten hold around an eighth of the sample.

Broad study findings and their caveats: Clinical and demographic metadata were provided uncurated, with the amount varying by source and participant.

As regards this clone: The antigen this receptor binds is unknown. Base qualities are not at hand, and no much larger clone is one base apart.

Reading the germline V gene gives CDR1 SGHAT and CDR2 FQNNGV. There are 13 amino acids in the CDR3, from cysteine to phenylalanine inclusive. Just CDR3 DNA is preserved here, 39 bases in frame from base 1. A distance of 6 bases separates the germline ends of V and J, which lose 1 base and 3 bases respectively. The chain is assembled from TRBV11-2 and TRBJ1-1; a confident D gene designation cannot be given. The source is a woman in her 50s with acute or convalescent COVID-19. The sample was peripheral blood. In nucleotide form, the sequence is TGTGCCAGCAGCTTAGCCGGGTACACTGAAGCTTTCTTT. The resulting protein is CASSLAGYTEAFF.